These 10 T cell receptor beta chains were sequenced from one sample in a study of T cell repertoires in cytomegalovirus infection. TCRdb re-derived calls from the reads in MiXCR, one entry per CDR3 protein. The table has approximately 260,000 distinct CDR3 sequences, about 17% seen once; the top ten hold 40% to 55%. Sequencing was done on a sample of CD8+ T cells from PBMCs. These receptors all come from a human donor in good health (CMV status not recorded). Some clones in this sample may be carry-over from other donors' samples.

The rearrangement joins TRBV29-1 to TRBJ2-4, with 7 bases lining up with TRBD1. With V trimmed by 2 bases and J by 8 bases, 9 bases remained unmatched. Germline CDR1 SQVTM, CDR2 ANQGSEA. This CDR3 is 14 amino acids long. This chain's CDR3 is CSVELGTVGDIQYF. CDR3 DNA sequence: TGCAGCGTTGAATTAGGGACAGTTGGAGACATTCAGTACTTC.

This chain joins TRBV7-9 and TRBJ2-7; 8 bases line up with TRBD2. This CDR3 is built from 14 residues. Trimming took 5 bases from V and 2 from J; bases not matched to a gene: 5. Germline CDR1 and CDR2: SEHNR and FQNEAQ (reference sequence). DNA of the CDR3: TGTGCCAGCAGCGGAAGCGGGGGCACCTACGAGCAGTACTTC. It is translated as CASSGSGGTYEQYF.

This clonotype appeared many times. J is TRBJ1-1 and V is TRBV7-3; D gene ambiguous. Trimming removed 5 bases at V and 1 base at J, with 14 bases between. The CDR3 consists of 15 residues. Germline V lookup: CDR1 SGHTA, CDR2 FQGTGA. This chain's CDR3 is CASSPNERRNTEAFF. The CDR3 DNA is TGTGCCAGCAGCCCCAACGAACGGAGGAACACTGAAGCTTTCTTT.

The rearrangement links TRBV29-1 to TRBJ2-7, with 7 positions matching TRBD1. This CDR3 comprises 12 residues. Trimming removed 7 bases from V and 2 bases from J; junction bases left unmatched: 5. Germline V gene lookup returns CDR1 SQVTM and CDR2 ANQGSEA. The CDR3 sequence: CSARTGPYEQYF. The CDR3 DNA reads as TGCAGCGCTCGGACAGGTCCCTACGAGCAGTACTTC.

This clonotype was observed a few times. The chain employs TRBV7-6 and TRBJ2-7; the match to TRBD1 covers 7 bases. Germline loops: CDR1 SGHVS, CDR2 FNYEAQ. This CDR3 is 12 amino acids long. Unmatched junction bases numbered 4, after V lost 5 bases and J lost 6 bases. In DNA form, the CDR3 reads TGTGCCAGCAGCGCTACAGGGGCCGAGCAGTACTTC. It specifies CASSATGAEQYF.

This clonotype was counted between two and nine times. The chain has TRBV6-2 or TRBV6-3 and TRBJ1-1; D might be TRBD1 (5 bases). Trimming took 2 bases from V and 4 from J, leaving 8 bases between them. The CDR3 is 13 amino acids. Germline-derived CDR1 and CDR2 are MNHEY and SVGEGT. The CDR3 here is CASSYNGGTEAFF. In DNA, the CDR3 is TGTGCCAGCAGTTACAATGGGGGCACTGAAGCTTTCTTT.

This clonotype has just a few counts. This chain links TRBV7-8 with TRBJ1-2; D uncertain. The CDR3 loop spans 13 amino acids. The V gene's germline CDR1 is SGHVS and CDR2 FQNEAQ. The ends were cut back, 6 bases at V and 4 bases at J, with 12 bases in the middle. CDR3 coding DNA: TGTGCCAGCAGTTTCGGGCCCTTCTATGGCTACACCTTC. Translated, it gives CASSFGPFYGYTF.

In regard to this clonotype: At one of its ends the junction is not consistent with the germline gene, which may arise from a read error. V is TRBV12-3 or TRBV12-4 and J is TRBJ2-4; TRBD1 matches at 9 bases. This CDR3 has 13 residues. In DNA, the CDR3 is TGTGCCAGCAGTCCGGGACAGGGCGCAAACGGGGACTTC. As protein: CASSPGQGANGDF.

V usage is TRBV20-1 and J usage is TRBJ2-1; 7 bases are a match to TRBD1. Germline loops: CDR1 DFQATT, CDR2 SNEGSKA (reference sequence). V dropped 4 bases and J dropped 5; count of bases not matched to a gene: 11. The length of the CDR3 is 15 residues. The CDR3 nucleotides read TGCAGTGCTAAACCAGAGACAGGGATAGACAATGAGCAGTTCTTC. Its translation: CSAKPETGIDNEQFF.

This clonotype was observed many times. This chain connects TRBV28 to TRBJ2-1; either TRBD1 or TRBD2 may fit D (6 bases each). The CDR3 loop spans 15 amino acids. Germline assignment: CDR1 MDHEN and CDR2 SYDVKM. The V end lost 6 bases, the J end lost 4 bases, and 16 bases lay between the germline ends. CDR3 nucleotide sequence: TGTGCCAGCAGCCGAGGGGGGACCGGGTACAATGAGCAGTTCTTC. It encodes CASSRGGTGYNEQFF.